This T cell receptor (beta chain) came from a study of T cell repertoires in ileal Crohn's disease. Overall study context: About half received postoperative treatment, about a dozen with thiopurines and some 19 anti-TNF. At postoperative colonoscopy, neoterminal ileum biopsies were taken as M6. Study-wide results and caveats: High-frequency clones were more common in sorted CD8 than CD4 cells. The median delay to postoperative endoscopy was approximately 6.4 months.

About this clone itself: Its antigen is undetermined.

Sequencing used immunoSEQ multiplex PCR; TCRdb keeps in-frame clones, though not all of them. The table includes under 20,000 clones, approximately 72% detected once. Regarding time point: neoterminal ileum biopsy at postoperative endoscopy, about 6 months after surgery. V lost 5 bases, J lost 1 base, and 15 bases lay in between. Germline V gives CDR1 LNHDA, CDR2 SQIVND (reference sequence). The CDR3 is made up of 17 amino acids. The J gene is TRBJ1-6, the V gene TRBV19; D unresolved. The sequence was obtained from an adult with Crohn's disease. Sequencing input: ileal tissue. The chain's CDR3 is CASSPPAGSSYNSPLHF. CDR3 DNA sequence: TGTGCCAGTAGTCCCCCGGCGGGGAGTTCCTATAATTCACCCCTCCACTTT.